These 29 T cell receptor beta chains came from one sample sequenced in a study of T cell responses to AZD1222 COVID-19 vaccine. Assay used: immunoSEQ multiplex PCR; TCRdb lists only in-frame clones, some missing. The table includes 54,000 or so clones, around 92% detected once. Here the sequenced sample was peripheral blood, taken on day 0 of AZD1222 vaccination. The receptors here all came from an adult in good health.

This rearrangement joins TRBV19 to TRBJ2-2; TRBD2 matches 12 bases. This CDR3 is 15 amino acids long. Trimming took 5 bases from V and 7 from J; bases not matched to a gene: 5. Germline CDR1 is LNHDA and CDR2 is SQIVND (reference sequence). The CDR3 DNA sequence: TGTGCCAGTAGTCTCCTAGCGGGAGGGAACGGGGAGCTGTTTTTT. Translating it yields CASSLLAGGNGELFF.

The CDR3 coding sequence is TGCGCCAGCAGTGCGACCCCCGGACTCCAAGAGACCCAGTACTTC. As protein: CASSATPGLQETQYF. The chain employs TRBV10-1 and TRBJ2-5; D is possibly TRBD2 (5 bases). The length of the CDR3 is 15 residues. Germline V lookup: CDR1 WNHNN, CDR2 SYGVQD (reference sequence). Deletions cut 4 bases from V and 1 base from J, with 13 bases between.

CDR3 coding DNA: TGTGCCAGCAGTTTTGAGACGAGCACAGATACGCAGTATTTT. It encodes CASSFETSTDTQYF. V usage is TRBV27 and J usage is TRBJ2-3; no firm D call. Germline lookup yields CDR1 MNHEY and CDR2 SMNVEV (reference sequence). The CDR3 runs 14 residues. Trimming left V 3 bases short and J 0 bases short, with 7 bases between.

The chain carries TRBV19 and TRBJ1-5; D possibly corresponds to TRBD1 (5 bases). CDR1 is LNHDA and CDR2 is SQIVND in the germline V gene (reference sequence). The CDR3 loop spans 13 amino acids. V was cut by 4 bases and J by 6 bases, with 10 bases left in between. The CDR3 DNA reads as TGTGCCAGTAGTACGGGGCCGGGTCAGCCCCAGCATTTT. It is translated as CASSTGPGQPQHF.

The chain carries TRBV19 and TRBJ2-5, with D possibly being TRBD1 or TRBD2 (5 bases each). Trimming shortened V by 6 bases and J by 5 bases, and 16 bases separated the two germline ends. CDR1 is LNHDA and CDR2 is SQIVND in the germline V gene (reference sequence). CDR3 length: 14 amino acids. The CDR3 DNA reads TGTGCCAGTAGCGATGTGGGGGTCAGGGAGACCCAGTACTTC. Translation: CASSDVGVRETQYF.

The chain is built from TRBV6-5 and TRBJ1-3; no reliable D call. This CDR3 is built from 16 residues. Trimming removed 0 bases at V and 0 bases at J, with 9 bases between. CDR1 is MNHEY, CDR2 SVGAGI, per germline. The CDR3 nucleotides read TGTGCCAGCAGTTACTCTGACCGAATCTCTGGAAACACCATATATTTT. Protein product: CASSYSDRISGNTIYF.

The chain links TRBV11-2 to TRBJ2-7, with TRBD2 matching 9 bases. CDR1 is SGHAT and CDR2 is FQNNGV in the germline V gene. The CDR3 is 14 residues long. V was clipped by 5 bases and J by 5 bases; unmatched bases: 7. CDR3 in amino acids: CASSGSGSFDEQYF. The CDR3 coding sequence is TGTGCCAGCAGCGGTAGCGGGAGCTTCGACGAGCAGTACTTC.

The chain employs TRBV6-4 and TRBJ2-7, with D unclear. Looked up from germline, CDR1 is MRHNA and CDR2 is SNTAGT. Deletions cut 4 bases from V and 3 bases from J, with 10 bases between. The CDR3 is made up of 13 amino acids. CDR3 loop: CASSVAEGYEQYF. DNA of the CDR3: TGTGCCAGCAGTGTTGCCGAAGGCTACGAGCAGTACTTC.

This chain connects TRBV27 to TRBJ2-7; 14 bases agree with TRBD2. Trimming removed 6 bases from V and 2 bases from J; junction bases left unmatched: 9. Germline CDR1 MNHEY, CDR2 SMNVEV (reference sequence). The CDR3 has 17 residues. CDR3 DNA sequence: TGTGCCAGCAGGACCGGGACTAGCGGGAGTATCCCCTACGAGCAGTACTTC. It specifies CASRTGTSGSIPYEQYF.

This chain joins TRBV19 and TRBJ1-1, with 8 bases fitting TRBD1. Losses at the gene ends were 3 bases for V and 0 bases for J; bases not matched to a gene: 3. Germline V gives CDR1 LNHDA, CDR2 SQIVND (reference sequence). CDR3 length equals 15 residues. The CDR3 region has the DNA TGTGCCAGTAGTATGGGACAGGCACTGAACACTGAAGCTTTCTTT. Its protein product is CASSMGQALNTEAFF.

The chain couples TRBV10-3 to TRBJ1-1, with 8 bases matching TRBD1. Unmatched junction bases numbered 7, after V lost 10 bases and J lost 3 bases. The CDR3 is 13 residues long. Germline CDR1 reads ENHRY; CDR2 reads SYGVKD. As DNA, the CDR3 is TGTGCCACTACAGACAGGGGAGACACTGAAGCTTTCTTT. Amino acid sequence: CATTDRGDTEAFF.

This clone was recorded only once. J is TRBJ2-1 and V is TRBV5-4; a weak D match, TRBD2 (5 bases). Between the trimmed V and J ends, which lost 0 bases and 2 bases, there was a span of 6 bases. CDR3 length: 14 residues. Per the germline V gene, CDR1 is SGHNT and CDR2 is YYREEE (reference sequence). The CDR3 DNA follows: TGTGCCAGCAGCTTGGAGGGAGCCTACAATGAGCAGTTCTTC. The encoded protein is CASSLEGAYNEQFF.

The J gene is TRBJ2-7, the V gene TRBV6-1; the D gene is possibly TRBD2 (5 bases). Germline values: CDR1 MNHNS, CDR2 SASEGT. The V end was cut by 0 bases, the J end by 3 bases, with 9 bases between. The CDR3 has 14 residues. CDR3 in amino acids: CASSEAYGDYEQYF. The CDR3 DNA follows: TGTGCCAGCAGTGAAGCGTACGGGGACTACGAGCAGTACTTC.

The chain couples TRBV7-5 to TRBJ2-5. TRBV7-5 is a recognized pseudogene. The length of the CDR3 is 13 residues. CDR3 amino acids: CVNPGTRPETQYF. The CDR3 DNA reads as TGTGTCAATCCCGGGACCCGGCCAGAGACCCAGTACTTC.

The chain has TRBV5-6 and TRBJ1-1; 7 bases are a match to TRBD1. Germline CDR1 reads SGHDT; CDR2 reads YYEEEE. CDR3 size: 15 residues. J gave up 0 bases and V 4 bases, and 6 bases lay outside the gene matches. The CDR3 spells CASSEKQGMNTEAFF. The CDR3 region has the DNA TGTGCCAGCAGCGAAAAACAGGGGATGAACACTGAAGCTTTCTTT.

This sequence joins TRBV11-2 and TRBJ2-1; 7 bases align to TRBD2. Trimming removed 4 bases from V and 1 base from J; junction bases left unmatched: 10. The CDR3 runs to 17 residues. The V gene's germline CDR1 is SGHAT and CDR2 FQNNGV. CDR3 nucleotide sequence: TGTGCCAGCAGCTCCCCCTCTGCGGGAGTGTCCTACAATGAGCAGTTCTTC. Amino acid sequence: CASSSPSAGVSYNEQFF.

The V call is TRBV10-3, the J call TRBJ2-7; D might be TRBD1 or TRBD2, each matching 5 bases. The CDR3 is 14 amino acids. Germline CDR1 is ENHRY and CDR2 is SYGVKD. Trimming cost V 9 bases and J 3 bases, with 18 bases left between them. The CDR3 spells CAIGTEGAGYEQYF. In DNA, the CDR3 is TGTGCCATAGGGACGGAAGGGGCGGGCTACGAGCAGTACTTC.

V is TRBV6-5 and J is TRBJ1-2; a possible D gene is TRBD1 (6 bases). The CDR3 extends over 14 amino acids. Germline CDR1 MNHEY, CDR2 SVGAGI. Trimming removed 8 bases at V and 4 bases at J, with 17 bases between. The CDR3 here is CASLGGGSSYGYTF. The CDR3 DNA follows: TGTGCCAGCTTAGGGGGAGGGAGTTCCTATGGCTACACCTTC.

The chain carries TRBV6-5 and TRBJ2-7, with a possible D match to TRBD2 (5 bases). Germline loops: CDR1 MNHEY, CDR2 SVGAGI. The V and J ends lost 4 bases and 5 bases respectively, with 9 bases between them. The CDR3 sequence is 12 residues long. The CDR3 reads CASSSSSNEQYF. Here the CDR3 DNA reads TGTGCCAGCAGTTCCTCTAGCAACGAGCAGTACTTC.

The gene calls are TRBV7-9 and TRBJ2-2; D may be TRBD2 (6 bases). Deletions cut 10 bases from V and 0 bases from J, with 12 bases between. The CDR3 has 14 residues. Per the germline V gene, CDR1 is SEHNR and CDR2 is FQNEAQ (reference sequence). The chain's CDR3 is CATTAGTNTGELFF. The CDR3 DNA sequence: TGTGCCACCACGGCGGGGACGAACACCGGGGAGCTGTTTTTT.

The chain links TRBV2 to TRBJ2-1; D gene ambiguous. Trimming stripped 7 bases from V and 4 bases from J, with 11 bases between. This CDR3 has 13 residues. CDR1 SNHLY and CDR2 FYNNEI come from the germline V gene. CDR3 nucleotides: TGTGCCAGCACACAACTTCCGTACAATGAGCAGTTCTTC. This encodes CASTQLPYNEQFF.

The J gene is TRBJ1-2, the V gene TRBV5-4; D is possibly TRBD1 (6 bases). Germline CDR1 is SGHNT and CDR2 is YYREEE (reference sequence). The length of the CDR3 is 14 residues. V was shortened by 1 base and J by 4 bases, with 11 bases between the two germline ends. The CDR3 region has the DNA TGTGCCAGCAGCTTGTCGACAGGATCCTATGGCTACACCTTC. This gives the protein CASSLSTGSYGYTF.

V gene TRBV5-1 combines with J gene TRBJ2-1, with D perhaps matching TRBD2 (5 bases). The CDR3 extends over 13 amino acids. The germline CDR1 and CDR2 sequences are SGHRS and YFSETQ. V gave up 4 bases and J gave up 5 bases, with 10 bases separating them. CDR3 DNA sequence: TGCGCCAGCAGCCAAGGACTTGACAATGAGCAGTTCTTC. It codes for CASSQGLDNEQFF.

J is TRBJ2-2 and V is TRBV7-3, with no clear D. V lost 4 bases and J lost 6, with 3 bases in between. The CDR3 contains 11 residues. Per the germline V gene, CDR1 is SGHTA and CDR2 is FQGTGA. The CDR3: CASSSPGELFF. CDR3 DNA sequence: TGTGCCAGCAGCTCCCCCGGGGAGCTGTTTTTT.

V usage is TRBV28 and J usage is TRBJ2-7; no clear D. Trimming removed 2 bases from V and 3 bases from J, with 11 bases in between. The germline V gene has CDR1 MDHEN and CDR2 SYDVKM. CDR3 length: 14 residues. CDR3 loop: CASSLGPFSYEQYF. In DNA form, the CDR3 reads TGTGCCAGCAGTTTAGGACCATTTAGCTACGAGCAGTACTTC. Complete variable domain (other parts from reference TRBV28 and TRBJ2-7): DVKVTQSSRYLVKRTGEKVFLECVQDMDHENMFWYRQDPGLGLRLIYFSYDVKMKEKGDIPEGYSVSREKKERFSLILESASTNQTSMYLCASSLGPFSYEQYFGPGTRLTVT.

This clone has only a few counts. The V gene is TRBV21-1, the J gene TRBJ2-1; the table calls TRBD2, which could not be checked here. TRBV21-1 corresponds to a pseudogene. This CDR3 has 16 residues. The CDR3: CASSKVAGDAYNEQFF. The CDR3 bases are TGTGCCAGCAGCAAAGTGGCGGGAGATGCTTACAATGAGCAGTTCTTC.

This rearrangement joins TRBV4-1 to TRBJ1-4, with D uncertain. CDR3 size: 13 residues. The V end was cut by 0 bases, the J end by 7 bases, with 6 bases between. The germline CDR1 and CDR2 sequences are MGHRA and YSYEKL. The CDR3 DNA reads TGCGCCAGCAGCCAAGATTGGTCTGAAAAACTGTTTTTT. Translating it yields CASSQDWSEKLFF.

The V call is TRBV15, the J call TRBJ1-4; unclear D gene. The V end lost 0 bases, the J end lost 3 bases, and 5 bases lay between the germline ends. CDR3 size: 14 residues. The germline V gene encodes CDR1 LNHNV and CDR2 YYDKDF (reference sequence). The CDR3 coding sequence is TGTGCCACCAGCAGAGATTCGGCTAATGAAAAACTGTTTTTT. Translating gives CATSRDSANEKLFF.

This clone was detected once. The chain is built from TRBV5-1 and TRBJ1-1, with D perhaps matching TRBD1 (6 bases). Germline values: CDR1 SGHRS, CDR2 YFSETQ. The V end was cut by 2 bases, the J end by 6 bases, with 14 bases between. The CDR3 runs 14 residues. CDR3 sequence reads: CASSLGNRDSEAFF. The CDR3 nucleotides are TGCGCCAGCAGCTTAGGTAACAGGGACTCTGAAGCTTTCTTT.